This is a list of T cell receptor beta chains from one sample in a study of read filtering for tumor transcriptome and immune sequencing. TCRdb used MiXCR to reprocess the reads, holding one entry per CDR3 protein. Seen here are 100,000 to 150,000 distinct CDR3 sequences, 10% to 15% observed once, and the top ten hold more than 9.5%. The sequencing input was a population of CD138-negative cells sorted from bone marrow. These receptors came from a donor at least 40 years old with multiple myeloma. Each CDR3 is given with its conserved first and last residue. The D gene is left open where the match is weak. Part of the rows lack a size; the others show once, few, many or a class for expanded clones.

NA	many	TRBV12-3/TRBV12-4	TRBJ1-1	CASKVDSENTEAFF
NA	many	TRBV12-3/TRBV12-4	TRBJ1-2	CASSPPPFGVYGYTF
NA	many	TRBV14	TRBJ2-2	CASSQDLLVGKGDGELFF
TRBD2	few	TRBV7-2	TRBJ2-7	CASSTQREGEQYF
NA	many	TRBV27	TRBJ1-6	CASSFPPRFGSPLHF
NA	many	TRBV6-2/TRBV6-3	TRBJ2-3	CASSRDSNTDTQYF
TRBD1	many	TRBV28	TRBJ1-4	CASEGTGREKLFF
NA	many	TRBV5-1	TRBJ2-5	CASSLGTAAETQYF
NA	few	TRBV4-1	TRBJ1-2	CASSQEYDSYGYTF
NA	many	TRBV19	TRBJ1-2	CASSIGQDFYGYTF
NA	many	TRBV20-1	TRBJ2-3	CSAPTSPDTQYF
TRBD2	many	TRBV29-1	TRBJ2-1	CSIAGTSGDNEQFF
NA	many	TRBV27	TRBJ2-5	CASSLTGIEGTQYF
NA	few	TRBV6-5	TRBJ1-3	CASKDRLSGNTIYF
TRBD1	NA	TRBV7-2	TRBJ2-3	CASSIRGRGTDTQYF
NA	many	TRBV19	TRBJ1-5	CASRTSGQVPQHF
NA	many	TRBV24-1	TRBJ2-5	CATSDLRNRARGETQYF
NA	many	TRBV5-1	TRBJ1-1	CASSLAGTRNTEAFF
TRBD2	many	TRBV2	TRBJ2-1	CASSDKRTSGSYNEQFF
TRBD1	many	TRBV12-3/TRBV12-4	TRBJ1-5	CASSQGQSNQPQHF
NA	many	TRBV7-3	TRBJ2-3	CASRSPLVGDTQYF
TRBD1	many	TRBV5-1	TRBJ2-1	CASSLTGVDEQFF
TRBD2	many	TRBV12-3/TRBV12-4	TRBJ2-1	CASRQLAGASDEQFF
TRBD1	many	TRBV7-9	TRBJ2-7	CASSLGQGAYEQYF
NA	NA	TRBV3-1	TRBJ1-3	CASSQDPQGSGNTIYF
TRBD2	many	TRBV20-1	TRBJ2-2	CSARAGGREGELFF
NA	many	TRBV10-3	TRBJ1-4	CAISVNMETNEKLFF
NA	few	TRBV30	TRBJ1-2	CAWSGQWARGNYGYTF
TRBD2	many	TRBV7-8	TRBJ2-1	CASSATRLAPSYNEQFF
TRBD2	many	TRBV4-1	TRBJ2-3	CASSQALASGPQIF
NA	many	TRBV20-1	TRBJ2-2	CSASFGGNTGELFF
TRBD2	many	TRBV20-1	TRBJ2-5	CSARTSGGETQYF
NA	NA	TRBV12-3/TRBV12-4	TRBJ2-3	CASSLELGVGTYTQYF
TRBD2	many	TRBV12-3/TRBV12-4	TRBJ2-2	CASNLGLLNTGELFF
NA	many	TRBV6-5	TRBJ1-4	CASTEGVAGEKLFF
TRBD2	NA	TRBV28	TRBJ2-7	CASSLYTPGGRTDEQYF
NA	many	TRBV5-1	TRBJ2-1	CASSLGLDEQFF
NA	few	TRBV4-1	TRBJ1-5	CASSQEGGTSNQPQHF